The entry that follows covers one T cell receptor beta chain sequence. Antigen unknown. The data derive from a study of cytomegalovirus exposure and HLA in healthy donors. V trimming: 0 bases; J trimming: 4 bases; junction bases outside the gene matches: 2. Looked up from germline, CDR1 is SGDLS and CDR2 is YYNGEE. CDR3 size: 15 residues. Primers included in the PCR were 60 Vbeta and 13 Jbeta primers. Produced via immunoSEQ multiplex PCR; TCRdb's table is partial and in-frame only. This sample has roughly 89,000 clones, with roughly 79% found just once. General observations from the study: After further analysis at a later stage, 16,951 TCR beta sequences were associated with HLA alleles at 0.05 false discovery rate.

Input material: PBMCs. This chain joins TRBV9 and TRBJ2-1; the match to TRBD2 covers 9 bases. The TCR comes from a woman under 40 in good health and CMV-seronegative. CDR3 region: CASSVGTSEYNEQFF. In DNA, the CDR3 is TGTGCCAGCAGCGTAGGGACTAGCGAATACAATGAGCAGTTCTTC.